One sample yielded the 14 T cell receptor beta chains listed below, sequenced in a study of T-cell memory formation after mild COVID-19. MiXCR, run by TCRdb on the 5' RACE reads, gives a single entry per CDR3 protein. The table shows 470,000 or so distinct CDR3 sequences, with over 15% occurring only once. Sample: PBMCs or a T cell subset sorted from them (not recorded which). These receptors came from an adult woman who had mild COVID-19 (a few samples of this study predate the infection). Cell type and time point are not known.

This clonotype came up a few times. This chain connects TRBV5-8 to TRBJ1-5, with unresolved D. The germline V gene has CDR1 SGHTS and CDR2 YDEGEE. The CDR3 extends over 15 amino acids. The V and J ends lost 2 bases and 1 base respectively, with 10 bases between them. The CDR3 loop is CASSLFYSSNQPQHF. The CDR3 nucleotides read TGTGCCAGCAGCTTATTTTACAGCAGCAATCAGCCCCAGCATTTT.

This clonotype was recorded a few times. The chain links TRBV7-9 to TRBJ2-1; 11 nucleotides line up with TRBD2. CDR3 size: 15 residues. The germline gives CDR1 SEHNR, CDR2 FQNEAQ (reference sequence). Trimming took 8 bases from V and 4 from J; bases not matched to a gene: 7. Here the CDR3 reads CASADSGGGYNEQFF. CDR3 nucleotide sequence: TGTGCCAGCGCAGATAGCGGGGGGGGATACAATGAGCAGTTCTTC. Complete variable domain (other parts from reference TRBV7-9 and TRBJ2-1): DTGVSQNPRHKITKRGQNVTFRCDPISEHNRLYWYRQTLGQGPEFLTYFQNEAQLEKSRLLSDRFSAERPKGSFSTLEIQRTEQGDSAMYLCASADSGGGYNEQFFGPGTRLTVL.

The table lists this clonotype with a few counts. V usage is TRBV29-1 and J usage is TRBJ2-7; 11 bases line up with TRBD2. CDR3 size: 14 residues. Trimming took 3 bases from V and 1 from J; bases not matched to a gene: 2. Per germline, CDR1 SQVTM and CDR2 ANQGSEA. CDR3 residues: CSVDGTSGSYEQYF. The CDR3 DNA follows: TGCAGCGTTGATGGGACTAGCGGATCCTACGAGCAGTACTTC.

In its sample, this clonotype was seen a few times. The CDR3, as DNA: TGTGCCACCAGTGATCTGGCAGTAGCAAGTAGCACAGATACGCAGTATTTT. As protein: CATSDLAVASSTDTQYF. V gene TRBV24-1 combines with J gene TRBJ2-3; unclear D gene. V was trimmed by 3 bases and J by 0 bases, leaving 15 bases between them. CDR1 KGHDR and CDR2 SFDVKD come from the germline V gene. The CDR3 runs 17 residues.

This clonotype was seen more than once but under ten times. This chain's CDR3 is CSVETGEGTQYF. In nucleotides, the CDR3 is TGCAGCGTTGAGACAGGGGAGGGGACCCAGTACTTC. The V gene is TRBV29-1, the J gene TRBJ2-5; D perhaps matches TRBD1 (8 bases). Germline-derived CDR1 and CDR2 are SQVTM and ANQGSEA. V was cut by 3 bases and J by 7 bases, with 12 bases left in between. CDR3 length equals 12 residues.

This clonotype has just a few counts. The chain employs TRBV5-6 and TRBJ2-1, with D possibly matching TRBD2 (6 bases). CDR3 size: 14 residues. Germline V lookup: CDR1 SGHDT, CDR2 YYEEEE. Trimming removed 4 bases at V and 5 bases at J, with 13 bases between. CDR3: CASSPLAGHNEQFF. For the CDR3, the DNA is TGTGCCAGCAGCCCCCTGGCGGGACACAATGAGCAGTTCTTC.

V gene TRBV7-2 combines with J gene TRBJ2-1; TRBD2 aligns across 11 bases. This CDR3 contains 16 residues. Looked up from germline, CDR1 is SGHTA and CDR2 is FQGNSA. The ends lost 5 bases at V and 5 bases at J; junction bases unmatched: 8. CDR3 loop: CASSDYLTSGDNEQFF. For the CDR3, the DNA is TGTGCCAGCAGCGATTACCTGACTAGCGGGGACAATGAGCAGTTCTTC.

This clonotype showed up just a few times. The V call is TRBV2, the J call TRBJ2-6; D could derive from TRBD1 or TRBD2 (5 bases each). Germline CDR1 and CDR2: SNHLY and FYNNEI. Trimming stripped 7 bases from V and 0 bases from J, with 10 bases between. The CDR3 extends over 15 amino acids. The CDR3 DNA reads TGTGCCAGCACCGTGGGGGTCTCTGGGGCCAACGTCCTGACTTTC. Its translation is CASTVGVSGANVLTF.

The rearrangement uses TRBV20-1 and TRBJ2-7; 10 nucleotides align to TRBD2. Germline lookup yields CDR1 DFQATT and CDR2 SNEGSKA (reference sequence). This CDR3 has 15 residues. V gave up 2 bases and J gave up 3 bases; unmatched junction bases: 7. The CDR3 sequence: CSARPLVAGGYEQYF. In nucleotides, the CDR3 is TGCAGTGCTAGACCCTTGGTAGCGGGGGGCTACGAGCAGTACTTC.

The CDR3 loop reads CAISEPDRGLKETQYF. The CDR3 nucleotides are TGTGCCATCAGTGAGCCGGACAGGGGGCTCAAAGAGACCCAGTACTTC. The chain employs TRBV10-3 and TRBJ2-5; 11 bases are a match to TRBD1. Germline V gene sequence: CDR1 ENHRY, CDR2 SYGVKD. V trimming: 2 bases; J trimming: 3 bases; junction bases outside the gene matches: 5. The CDR3 is made up of 16 amino acids.

This clonotype came up a few times. The rearrangement links TRBV12-3 or TRBV12-4 to TRBJ1-6; D not certain. This CDR3 has 13 residues. Trimming left V 6 bases short and J 8 bases short, with 11 bases between. The CDR3 nucleotides read TGTGCCAGCAGACCGCATATTGATTCACCCCTCCACTTT. Translated, it gives CASRPHIDSPLHF.

This sequence joins TRBV7-2 and TRBJ2-7; a possible D gene is TRBD1 (8 bases). The CDR3 is made up of 16 amino acids. Trimming pared 5 bases from V and 1 base from J, leaving 18 bases between. Germline V CDR1 and CDR2: SGHTA, FQGNSA. The CDR3 is CASSTGGGPSSYEQYF. The CDR3, as DNA: TGTGCCAGCAGCACAGGGGGGGGACCATCTTCCTACGAGCAGTACTTC.

This clonotype appeared a few times. The chain carries TRBV3-1 and TRBJ1-1; no clear D gene. V shed 4 bases and J shed 3 bases, with 3 bases lying between them. The CDR3 consists of 11 residues. In germline, CDR1 is LGHDT, CDR2 YNNKEL (reference sequence). CDR3 DNA: TGTGCCAGCAGCCGGTACACTGAAGCTTTCTTT. It specifies CASSRYTEAFF.

The chain recombines TRBV9 with TRBJ2-1; D is undetermined. Between the trimmed V and J ends, which lost 0 bases and 3 bases, there was a span of 7 bases. Germline CDR1 is SGDLS and CDR2 is YYNGEE. The CDR3 contains 14 residues. The CDR3, as DNA: TGTGCCAGCAGCGTAGATAATAGCTACAATGAGCAGTTCTTC. Translating it yields CASSVDNSYNEQFF.